One and the same sample provided the 30 T cell receptor beta chains below, sequenced in a study of T cells in Graves' hyperthyroidism and ophthalmopathy. TCR beta CDR3 regions were amplified from RNA transcripts. An initial round of RT-PCR targeting the TCR CDR3 relied on the HTBI primer set. TCRdb recomputed calls from the multiplex PCR reads with MiXCR, one row per CDR3 protein. Among about 610,000 distinct CDR3 sequences listed, roughly 14% were seen once. Sequenced input: blood. The receptors were gathered from a woman in her thirties or forties with Graves' ophthalmopathy.

This chain connects TRBV3-1 to TRBJ1-2; 7 bases fit TRBD1. This CDR3 is 15 amino acids long. Trimming removed 3 bases from V and 4 bases from J; junction bases left unmatched: 8. Germline V CDR1 and CDR2: LGHDT, YNNKEL (reference sequence). CDR3 amino acids: CASSQDTTGSYGYTF. CDR3 DNA sequence: TGTGCCAGCAGCCAGGATACGACAGGGAGCTATGGCTACACCTTC.

This clonotype has at least ten counts. V is TRBV2 and J is TRBJ1-2, with a weak D call TRBD1 (5 bases). The V and J ends lost 5 bases and 4 bases respectively, with 11 bases between them. Germline values: CDR1 SNHLY, CDR2 FYNNEI. This CDR3 contains 13 residues. The CDR3 DNA is TGTGCCAGCAGTAGAAGGGACCTCTATGGCTACACCTTC. As protein: CASSRRDLYGYTF. Based on the CDR3 plus reference TRBV2 and TRBJ1-2, the full variable domain is EPEVTQTPSHQVTQMGQEVILRCVPISNHLYFYWYRQILGQKVEFLVSFYNNEISEKSEIFDDQFSVERPDGSNFTLKIRSTKLEDSAMYFCASSRRDLYGYTFGSGTRLTVV.

This clonotype was counted ten times or more. V gene TRBV20-1 combines with J gene TRBJ1-2; the D is unclear. Trimming left V 1 base short and J 5 bases short, with 11 bases between. This CDR3 is 13 amino acids long. Germline CDR1 is DFQATT and CDR2 is SNEGSKA (reference sequence). The CDR3 loop is CSARVEGRYGYTF. Written as DNA, the CDR3 is TGCAGTGCTAGAGTTGAAGGAAGGTATGGCTACACCTTC.

There are many counts of this clonotype. The chain is built from TRBV10-3 and TRBJ2-5; TRBD1 matches at 8 bases. The germline CDR1 and CDR2 sequences are ENHRY and SYGVKD. CDR3 size: 14 residues. The V and J ends lost 4 bases and 5 bases, in that order; junction bases with no gene match: 6. CDR3 DNA: TGTGCCATCAGTGTATCAGGGGGCGCGGAGACCCAGTACTTC. It encodes CAISVSGGAETQYF.

The table lists this clonotype with many counts. The V and J genes are TRBV6-2 or TRBV6-3 and TRBJ2-2; TRBD2 might be the D (5 bases). CDR3 size: 16 residues. The ends were cut back, 5 bases at V and 4 bases at J, with 17 bases in the middle. Germline V gene lookup returns CDR1 MNHEY and CDR2 SVGEGT. The CDR3 DNA is TGTGCCAGCAGTCCCGGACGCGGTGCGGGCACCGGGGAGCTGTTTTTT. Amino acids: CASSPGRGAGTGELFF.

In this sample, this clonotype turned up many times. The rearrangement joins TRBV18 to TRBJ2-5; 10 nucleotides agree with TRBD1. V lost 3 bases and J lost 5; bases outside the gene matches: 3. This CDR3 has 14 amino acids. From germline, CDR1 is KGHSH and CDR2 LQKENI. The CDR3 here is CASSPRDRGETQYF. The CDR3 bases are TGTGCCAGCTCACCCCGGGACAGGGGTGAGACCCAGTACTTC.

There are many counts of this clonotype. CDR3 sequence reads: CASSWDSGPSPLHF. CDR3 bases: TGTGCCAGCAGTTGGGACAGCGGTCCCTCACCCCTCCACTTT. V usage is TRBV27 and J usage is TRBJ1-6, with 7 bases identical to TRBD1. The CDR3 totals 14 residues. J was trimmed by 10 bases and V by 4 bases; bases with no gene match: 7. Germline-derived CDR1 and CDR2 are MNHEY and SMNVEV (reference sequence).

This clonotype was observed many times. The rearrangement links TRBV6-2 or TRBV6-3 to TRBJ1-2; D may be TRBD1 (6 bases). CDR1 is MNHEY, CDR2 SVGEGT, per germline. V shed 7 bases and J shed 4 bases, with 13 bases lying between them. The CDR3 covers 13 residues. CDR3 DNA sequence: TGTGCCAGCACCGACGGACAGAGCTATGGCTACACCTTC. Protein: CASTDGQSYGYTF.

This clonotype was detected only a few times. V gene TRBV9 combines with J gene TRBJ2-1; TRBD2 matches at 8 bases. The CDR3 loop spans 14 amino acids. The V and J ends lost 0 bases and 10 bases, in that order; junction bases with no gene match: 6. CDR1 and CDR2 from the germline V gene are SGDLS and YYNGEE. This chain's CDR3 is CASSVEAGAREQFF. CDR3 bases: TGTGCCAGCAGCGTAGAAGCGGGAGCTCGAGAGCAGTTCTTC.

This clonotype was observed at least ten times. The chain recombines TRBV27 with TRBJ2-7; D uncertain. Trimming cost V 0 bases and J 3 bases, with 12 bases left between them. This CDR3 spans 15 amino acids. Germline loops: CDR1 MNHEY, CDR2 SMNVEV (reference sequence). The CDR3 spells CASSLSKAAVYEQYF. Here the CDR3 DNA reads TGTGCCAGCAGTTTATCGAAGGCGGCTGTCTACGAGCAGTACTTC.

This clonotype was counted ten times or more. V gene TRBV28 combines with J gene TRBJ2-7; tentative D call: TRBD2 (5 bases). The germline gives CDR1 MDHEN, CDR2 SYDVKM. Trimming removed 3 bases from V and 6 bases from J, with 12 bases in between. The CDR3 has 13 residues. CDR3 DNA: TGTGCCAGCAGTTTGTCTCGGGATTCCGAGCAGTACTTC. Protein sequence: CASSLSRDSEQYF.

This clonotype came up a few times. This chain connects TRBV28 to TRBJ2-5; 10 nucleotides match TRBD1. V gave up 2 bases and J gave up 7 bases; unmatched junction bases: 7. The CDR3 is 15 residues long. Germline V CDR1 and CDR2: MDHEN, SYDVKM. CDR3 amino acids: CASSLPGQGVGTQYF. In DNA form, the CDR3 reads TGTGCCAGCAGTTTACCAGGACAGGGGGTCGGGACCCAGTACTTC.

In its sample, this clonotype was seen many times. V usage is TRBV6-1 and J usage is TRBJ1-1, with D perhaps TRBD1 (5 bases). Between the trimmed V and J ends, which lost 3 bases and 0 bases, there was a span of 11 bases. The CDR3 has 15 residues. Germline loops: CDR1 MNHNS, CDR2 SASEGT. The CDR3 DNA follows: TGTGCCAGCAGTGAGAGGGGAGCAATGAACACTGAAGCTTTCTTT. Encoded protein: CASSERGAMNTEAFF.

This clonotype was counted ten times or more. V is TRBV5-1 and J is TRBJ2-7, with D perhaps matching TRBD1 (5 bases). Trimming shortened V by 0 bases and J by 3 bases, and 13 bases separated the two germline ends. The length of the CDR3 is 15 residues. Per germline, CDR1 SGHRS and CDR2 YFSETQ. The CDR3 sequence is CASSLARGAGYEQYF. CDR3 nucleotide sequence: TGCGCCAGCAGCTTGGCAAGGGGCGCCGGCTACGAGCAGTACTTC.

This clonotype was counted ten times or more. This chain joins TRBV28 and TRBJ2-5; TRBD2 might be the D (5 bases). The CDR3 is 13 amino acids. V lost 7 bases, J lost 3 bases, and 12 bases lay in between. Germline loops: CDR1 MDHEN, CDR2 SYDVKM. The CDR3 coding sequence is TGTGCCAGCAACCCCTCTAGCAAAGAGACCCAGTACTTC. The encoded protein is CASNPSSKETQYF.

This clonotype was detected only a few times. The V call is TRBV18, the J call TRBJ1-5, with TRBD1 identical over 7 bases. Per the germline V gene, CDR1 is KGHSH and CDR2 is LQKENI. The CDR3 runs 16 residues. The ends lost 3 bases at V and 2 bases at J; junction bases unmatched: 7. CDR3 residues: CASSPLQGDGNQPQHF. Here the CDR3 DNA reads TGTGCCAGCTCACCGCTGCAGGGGGACGGCAATCAGCCCCAGCATTTT.

Many counts were recorded for this clonotype. In DNA, the CDR3 is TGTGCCAGCAGCTTAGCGATACAGGGGAACACTGAAGCTTTCTTT. Residues: CASSLAIQGNTEAFF. The chain carries TRBV7-2 and TRBJ1-1, with D possibly matching TRBD1 (6 bases). The CDR3 has 15 amino acids. V gave up 0 bases and J gave up 1 base, with 9 bases separating them. Germline V gene lookup returns CDR1 SGHTA and CDR2 FQGNSA.

This clonotype was seen ten or more times. The chain links TRBV11-2 to TRBJ1-5, with D unclear. Trimming cost V 5 bases and J 3 bases, with 11 bases left between them. The CDR3 sequence is 14 residues long. The germline V gene encodes CDR1 SGHAT and CDR2 FQNNGV. The CDR3 protein is CASSLGGDNQPQHF. The CDR3 nucleotides are TGTGCCAGCAGCCTAGGCGGCGACAATCAGCCCCAGCATTTT.

This clonotype was picked up many times. The gene calls are TRBV7-9 and TRBJ2-3, with unresolved D. The V end lost 4 bases, the J end lost 7 bases, and 9 bases lay between the germline ends. CDR1 SEHNR and CDR2 FQNEAQ come from the germline V gene (reference sequence). The CDR3 sequence is 12 residues long. The CDR3 here is CASSSMTYTQYF. For the CDR3, the DNA is TGTGCCAGCAGCTCAATGACGTATACGCAGTATTTT.

At least ten counts were recorded for this clonotype. The rearrangement joins TRBV28 to TRBJ2-7, with TRBD1 as a possible D gene (5 bases). The CDR3 runs to 17 residues. In germline, CDR1 is MDHEN, CDR2 SYDVKM. V lost 9 bases to trimming and J lost 0 bases, with 24 bases between them. For the CDR3, the DNA is TGTGCCAGAAAGAGTAATGGGGCCTTTTTTATCTCCTACGAGCAGTACTTC. It yields the protein CARKSNGAFFISYEQYF. Full variable domain (remainder filled in from reference TRBV28 and TRBJ2-7): DVKVTQSSRYLVKRTGEKVFLECVQDMDHENMFWYRQDPGLGLRLIYFSYDVKMKEKGDIPEGYSVSREKKERFSLILESASTNQTSMYLCARKSNGAFFISYEQYFGPGTRLTVT.

This clonotype came up many times. The chain couples TRBV30 to TRBJ1-2; 7 positions agree with TRBD1. Germline CDR1 and CDR2: GTSNPN and SVGIG (reference sequence). The V segment lost 3 bases and the J segment 8 bases; nucleotides outside the gene matches: 9. This CDR3 region has 13 residues. The CDR3 is CAWSANRGRGYTF. The CDR3 nucleotides read TGTGCCTGGAGCGCTAACAGGGGACGAGGCTACACCTTC.

Notes on this clonotype: A single base separates this from a much larger clone, so it may be a read error. The rearrangement uses TRBV4-3 and TRBJ2-7, with 10 nucleotides matching TRBD1. CDR3 size: 14 residues. The germline V gene has CDR1 LGHNA and CDR2 YSLEER. CDR3 DNA: TGCGCCAGCAGCCAGGGGACAGGGGCCTACGGGCAGTACTTC. Translation gives CASSQGTGAYGQYF.

The gene calls are TRBV6-5 and TRBJ1-2, with 7 bases that match TRBD1. Trimming took 4 bases from V and 6 from J; bases not matched to a gene: 11. The germline gives CDR1 MNHEY, CDR2 SVGAGI. This CDR3 is 15 amino acids long. Written as DNA, the CDR3 is TGTGCCAGCAGTTTTCCGCCGGGACAGTCAAATGGCTACACCTTC. Its protein is CASSFPPGQSNGYTF.

V usage is TRBV20-1 and J usage is TRBJ1-6; possible D gene TRBD1, 5 bases. There are 16 residues in the CDR3. V was clipped by 8 bases and J by 0 bases, with 17 bases between them. The germline CDR1 and CDR2 sequences are DFQATT and SNEGSKA (reference sequence). CDR3 loop: CSHRPLGHSYNSPLHF. The CDR3 DNA is TGCAGTCACCGCCCCCTAGGACACTCCTATAATTCACCCCTCCACTTT.

This chain joins TRBV28 and TRBJ2-5; no definite D call. Trimming left V 7 bases short and J 4 bases short, with 10 bases between. CDR3 length equals 12 residues. Per the germline V gene, CDR1 is MDHEN and CDR2 is SYDVKM. As DNA, the CDR3 is TGTGCCAGCAAGGGTGCAACAGAGACCCAGTACTTC. It codes for CASKGATETQYF. Together with reference TRBV28 and TRBJ2-5, the CDR3 gives the full variable domain: DVKVTQSSRYLVKRTGEKVFLECVQDMDHENMFWYRQDPGLGLRLIYFSYDVKMKEKGDIPEGYSVSREKKERFSLILESASTNQTSMYLCASKGATETQYFGPGTRLLVL.

V and J are TRBV5-1 and TRBJ1-2; D is undetermined. V lost 4 bases and J lost 2, with 12 bases in between. Germline V gives CDR1 SGHRS, CDR2 YFSETQ. The CDR3 is 14 amino acids. CDR3 sequence reads: CASSPDDRNYGYTF. CDR3 bases: TGCGCCAGCAGCCCGGATGATCGGAACTATGGCTACACCTTC.

This clonotype was recorded many times. The CDR3 sequence is CASSTRTTLVYGYTF. The CDR3 bases are TGTGCCAGTAGTACCCGGACGACGCTTGTGTATGGCTACACCTTC. The V call is TRBV19, the J call TRBJ1-2, with D hard to call. The CDR3 is made up of 15 amino acids. Trimming removed 4 bases from V and 5 bases from J, with 17 bases in between. CDR1 LNHDA and CDR2 SQIVND come from the germline V gene (reference sequence).

This clonotype was observed many times. The chain links TRBV28 to TRBJ2-2; D is unresolved. CDR1 is MDHEN, CDR2 SYDVKM, per germline. V shed 6 bases and J shed 5 bases, with 19 bases lying between them. CDR3 length: 16 residues. The CDR3 nucleotides read TGTGCCAGCAGCCGCGCAGGACCCAGAGGAACCGGGGAGCTGTTTTTT. This codes for CASSRAGPRGTGELFF.

This clonotype showed up many times. The chain employs TRBV29-1 and TRBJ2-5, with 7 nucleotides matching TRBD2. V dropped 7 bases and J dropped 0; count of bases not matched to a gene: 8. Germline CDR1 SQVTM, CDR2 ANQGSEA. This CDR3 spans 14 amino acids. The CDR3 loop is CSADPGLDQETQYF. The CDR3 bases are TGCAGCGCCGACCCTGGACTAGACCAAGAGACCCAGTACTTC.

This clonotype was observed many times. The chain joins TRBV7-9 to TRBJ2-2; TRBD1 matches 8 bases. The CDR3 totals 15 residues. Per the germline V gene, CDR1 is SEHNR and CDR2 is FQNEAQ (reference sequence). The trim removed 4 bases at V and 5 bases at J, leaving 6 bases unmatched. For the CDR3, the DNA is TGTGCCAGCAGCTCGACAGGGGACCCAACCGGGGAGCTGTTTTTT. The encoded protein is CASSSTGDPTGELFF.